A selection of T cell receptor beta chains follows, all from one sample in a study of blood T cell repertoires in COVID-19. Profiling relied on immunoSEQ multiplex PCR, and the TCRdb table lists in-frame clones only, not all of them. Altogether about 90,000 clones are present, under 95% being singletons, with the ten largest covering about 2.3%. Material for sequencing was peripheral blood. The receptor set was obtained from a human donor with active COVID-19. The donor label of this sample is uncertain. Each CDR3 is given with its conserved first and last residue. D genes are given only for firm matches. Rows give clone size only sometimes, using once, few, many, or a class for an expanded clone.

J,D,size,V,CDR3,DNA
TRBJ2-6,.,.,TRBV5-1,CASSLGAGANVLTF,TGCGCCAGCAGCTTGGGAGCTGGGGCCAACGTCCTGACTTTC
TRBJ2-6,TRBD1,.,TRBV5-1,CASSSRTGGSGANVLTF,TGCGCCAGCAGCTCCCGGACAGGGGGCTCTGGGGCCAACGTCCTGACTTTC
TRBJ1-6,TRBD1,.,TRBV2,CASSLGTENSPLHF,TGTGCCAGCAGTTTAGGGACAGAGAATTCACCCCTCCACTTT
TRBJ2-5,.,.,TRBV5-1,CASSYSPGLRQETQYF,TGCGCCAGCAGCTACTCTCCGGGACTCCGACAAGAGACCCAGTACTTC
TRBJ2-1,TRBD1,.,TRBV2,CASTSQGNYNEQFF,TGTGCCAGCACCTCACAGGGGAACTACAATGAGCAGTTCTTC
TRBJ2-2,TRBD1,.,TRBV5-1,CASSSLRRTGRITGELFF,TGCGCCAGCAGCTCACTCCGAAGGACAGGGAGGATTACCGGGGAGCTGTTTTTT
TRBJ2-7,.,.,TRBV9,CASSVSPGYEQYF,TGTGCCAGCAGCGTATCGCCCGGCTACGAGCAGTACTTC
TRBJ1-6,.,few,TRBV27,CASSLSGGWGINSPLHF,TGTGCCAGCAGTTTATCGGGAGGTTGGGGTATAAATTCACCCCTCCACTTT
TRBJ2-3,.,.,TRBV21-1,CASNPGLVRADTQYF,TGTGCCAGCAACCCAGGACTAGTTCGCGCAGATACGCAGTATTTT
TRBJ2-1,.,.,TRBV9,CASSLTRGEQFF,TGTGCCAGCAGCTTGACTAGAGGTGAGCAGTTCTTC
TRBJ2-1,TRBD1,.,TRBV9,CASSTTGTGYNEQFF,TGTGCCAGCAGCACAACCGGGACAGGCTACAATGAGCAGTTCTTC
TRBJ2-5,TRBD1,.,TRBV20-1,CSASRPGGKETQYF,TGCAGTGCTAGTCGGCCAGGGGGCAAAGAGACCCAGTACTTC
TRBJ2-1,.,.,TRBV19,CASRLGGAVYNEQFF,TGTGCCAGTCGACTTGGGGGCGCAGTCTACAATGAGCAGTTCTTC
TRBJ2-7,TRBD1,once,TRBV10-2,CASSGQGVLYEQYF,TGCGCCAGCAGTGGGCAGGGGGTTCTCTACGAGCAGTACTTC
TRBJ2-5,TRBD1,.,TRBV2,CASRPRTGVETQYF,TGTGCCAGCAGACCCAGAACAGGGGTTGAGACCCAGTACTTC
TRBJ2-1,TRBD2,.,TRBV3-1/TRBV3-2,CASSGLADNNEQFF,TGTGCCAGCAGCGGACTAGCGGATAACAATGAGCAGTTCTTC
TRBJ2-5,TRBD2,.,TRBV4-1,CASSQEGGSGGAGETQYF,TGCGCCAGCAGCCAAGAAGGCGGTAGCGGGGGGGCAGGAGAGACCCAGTACTTC
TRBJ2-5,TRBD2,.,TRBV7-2,CASSFLIAGGGETQYF,TGTGCCAGCAGCTTCCTCATAGCGGGGGGAGGAGAGACCCAGTACTTC
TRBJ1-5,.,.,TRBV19,CASMAGGGNQPQHF,TGTGCCAGTATGGCCGGGGGAGGCAATCAGCCCCAGCATTTT
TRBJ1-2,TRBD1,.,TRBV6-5,CASSYSKGGQDGYTF,TGTGCCAGCAGTTACTCGAAAGGGGGACAGGATGGCTACACCTTC
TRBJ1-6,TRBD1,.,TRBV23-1,CASSHPAGQGARRSPLHF,TGCGCCAGCAGTCACCCCGCGGGACAGGGGGCGCGAAGATCACCCCTCCACTTT
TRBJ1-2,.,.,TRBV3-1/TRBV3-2,CASTLGTGGYTF,TGTGCCAGCACCCTAGGCACGGGTGGCTACACCTTC
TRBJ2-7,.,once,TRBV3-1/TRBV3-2,CASSQEVSVPYEQYF,TGTGCCAGCAGCCAAGAGGTATCAGTCCCCTACGAGCAGTACTTC
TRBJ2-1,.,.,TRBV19,CASRPRGFNEQFF,TGTGCCAGTCGTCCCCGGGGTTTCAATGAGCAGTTCTTC
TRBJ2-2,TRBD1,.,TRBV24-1,CATSDLFRFDRGPGELFF,TGTGCCACCAGTGATTTGTTCCGTTTCGACAGGGGGCCCGGGGAGCTGTTTTTT
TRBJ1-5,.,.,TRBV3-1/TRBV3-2,CASSQQGSNQPQHF,TGTGCCAGCAGCCAACAGGGAAGCAATCAGCCCCAGCATTTT
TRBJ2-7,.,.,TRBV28,CASSYKGVDEQYF,TGTGCCAGCAGTTATAAAGGGGTAGACGAGCAGTACTTC
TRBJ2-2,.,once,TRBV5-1,CASRLEGGRFGELFF,TGCGCCAGCAGACTAGAGGGGGGGCGCTTCGGGGAGCTGTTTTTT
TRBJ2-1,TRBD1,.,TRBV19,CASSPRDRIYNEQFF,TGTGCCAGTAGTCCGAGGGACAGAATATACAATGAGCAGTTCTTC
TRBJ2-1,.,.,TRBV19,CASSIVRGYEQFF,TGTGCCAGTAGTATCGTCCGTGGCTATGAGCAGTTCTTC
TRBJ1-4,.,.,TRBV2,CASSVARTNEKLFF,TGTGCCAGCAGTGTCGCTAGGACTAATGAAAAACTGTTTTTT
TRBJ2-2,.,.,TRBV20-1,CSASSLNTGELFF,TGCAGTGCTAGTTCCCTGAACACCGGGGAGCTGTTTTTT
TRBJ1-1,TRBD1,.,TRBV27,CTSSPGTVNTEAFF,TGTACCAGCAGTCCCGGGACAGTGAACACTGAAGCTTTCTTT
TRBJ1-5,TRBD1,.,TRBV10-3,CAISATGGDQPQHF,TGTGCCATCAGTGCTACAGGGGGCGATCAGCCCCAGCATTTT
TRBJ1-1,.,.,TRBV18,CASSPTSGVEERAFF,TGTGCCAGCTCACCAACGAGTGGGGTGGAGGAACGAGCTTTCTTT
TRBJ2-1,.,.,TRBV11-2,CASSSPRGGTYNEQFF,TGTGCCAGCAGCTCACCCCGGGGAGGAACCTACAATGAGCAGTTCTTC
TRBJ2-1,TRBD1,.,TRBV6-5,CAISRQGPYNEQFF,TGTGCCATTTCCAGACAGGGCCCCTACAATGAGCAGTTCTTC
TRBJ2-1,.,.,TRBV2,CASSEVYGKLHNEQFF,TGTGCCAGCAGTGAAGTTTACGGGAAACTTCACAATGAGCAGTTCTTC
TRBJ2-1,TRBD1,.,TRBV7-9,CASSLGGTGQHDEQFF,TGTGCCAGCAGCTTAGGGGGGACAGGGCAGCACGATGAGCAGTTCTTC
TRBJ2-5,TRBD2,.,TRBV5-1,CASSLLADQETQYF,TGCGCCAGCAGCTTACTAGCGGATCAAGAGACCCAGTACTTC
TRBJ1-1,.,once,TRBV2,CASSEEGDTEAFF,TGTGCCAGCAGTGAAGAGGGGGACACTGAAGCTTTCTTT
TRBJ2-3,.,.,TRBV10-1,CASSESGRADTQYF,TGCGCCAGCAGTGAGTCGGGCAGGGCAGATACGCAGTATTTT
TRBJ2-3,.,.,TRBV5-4,CASSLTRADTQYF,TGTGCCAGCAGCTTGACCCGCGCAGATACGCAGTATTTT
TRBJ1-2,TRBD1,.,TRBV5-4,CASSGTGEEYGYTF,TGTGCCAGCAGCGGGACAGGGGAGGAGTATGGCTACACCTTC
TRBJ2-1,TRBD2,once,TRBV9,CASSSGTSGGRSYNEQFF,TGTGCCAGCAGCTCTGGGACTAGCGGGGGGAGATCCTACAATGAGCAGTTCTTC